Reported below is one T cell receptor (beta chain). The target antigen is unknown. The sample comes from a study of T-cell memory formation after mild COVID-19. Study-wide points: A balance of CD4 and CD8 characterized clones contracting day 15 to 85, whereas later expanders leaned CD4+. SARS-CoV-2 specificity of second-wave clones peaking day 37 was unconfirmed. The main location of contracting CD4+ clones was CM and EM, and that of contracting CD8+ clones was EMRA.

MiXCR was run by TCRdb on the 5' RACE reads, yielding one entry per CDR3 protein. The table includes hundreds of thousands of distinct CDR3 sequences, approximately 19% detected once. The germline V gene encodes CDR1 SGHTA and CDR2 FQGTGA. Trimming cost V 5 bases and J 0 bases, with 14 bases left between them. This CDR3 region has 17 residues. The receptor's source is a man aged 18 to 30 who had mild COVID-19 (a few samples of this study predate the infection). Cell type and time point are not known. Sequenced: PBMCs or a T cell subset sorted from them (not recorded which). V and J are TRBV7-3 and TRBJ2-6; D not resolved. The CDR3 sequence: CASSPTVIGSGANVLTF. In DNA, the CDR3 is TGTGCCAGCAGCCCCACCGTAATCGGCTCTGGGGCCAACGTCCTGACTTTC.